A single sample gave rise to the 6 T cell receptor beta chains below, sequenced in a study of T cell repertoires in cytomegalovirus infection. MiXCR, applied by TCRdb to the reads, yields one record per CDR3 protein. The data contain approximately 260,000 distinct CDR3 sequences, more than 15% of them singletons. Sequenced input: CD8+ T cells from PBMCs. These receptors came from a human donor in good health (CMV status not recorded). Some clones in this sample may be carry-over from other donors' samples.

The gene calls are TRBV27 and TRBJ2-2, with 11 bases lining up with TRBD2. V trimming: 6 bases; J trimming: 4 bases; junction bases outside the gene matches: 7. Per the germline V gene, CDR1 is MNHEY and CDR2 is SMNVEV (reference sequence). The CDR3 has 16 residues. CDR3 DNA sequence: TGTGCCAGCAGCACCCCAGGACTAGCGGGCACCGGGGAGCTGTTTTTT. Amino acid sequence: CASSTPGLAGTGELFF.

This clonotype was detected ten times or more. V gene TRBV29-1 combines with J gene TRBJ1-1; perhaps TRBD1 as D (5 bases). V lost 5 bases and J 4 bases, leaving 11 bases between the germline ends. CDR3 length: 12 residues. Germline V gives CDR1 SQVTM, CDR2 ANQGSEA. This CDR3 reads CSVWGGGTEAFF. The CDR3 DNA follows: TGCAGCGTTTGGGGGGGAGGCACTGAAGCTTTCTTT.

This clonotype was detected a few times. V usage is TRBV20-1 and J usage is TRBJ2-7; TRBD1 aligns across 7 bases. In germline, CDR1 is DFQATT, CDR2 SNEGSKA (reference sequence). Losses at the gene ends were 1 base for V and 6 bases for J; bases not matched to a gene: 6. The CDR3 is made up of 13 amino acids. The CDR3 DNA is TGCAGTGCTAGAGGGGTGACAGGGCTCGAGCAGTACTTC. Encoded protein: CSARGVTGLEQYF.

At least ten counts were recorded for this clonotype. The chain carries TRBV7-9 and TRBJ2-5; no definite D call. CDR1 and CDR2 from the germline V gene are SEHNR and FQNEAQ (reference sequence). V lost 4 bases to trimming and J lost 1 base, with 13 bases between them. The CDR3 sequence is 15 residues long. For the CDR3, the DNA is TGTGCCAGCAGCTCCGTCGGTGGCGGCCAAGAGACCCAGTACTTC. This translates into CASSSVGGGQETQYF.

This clonotype was seen ten or more times. The chain employs TRBV28 and TRBJ2-7, with a tentative D call TRBD1 (5 bases). Deletions cut 5 bases from V and 10 bases from J, with 21 bases between. Germline V gene data show CDR1 as MDHEN and CDR2 as SYDVKM. The CDR3 is 14 amino acids. CDR3 DNA: TGTGCCAGCAGTGGCACAGGTATTGGGCCACCCCAGTACTTC. This gives the protein CASSGTGIGPPQYF.

The rearrangement joins TRBV28 to TRBJ2-3; a possible D gene is TRBD2 (8 bases). V lost 2 bases and J lost 6, with 15 bases in between. Germline CDR1 MDHEN, CDR2 SYDVKM. The CDR3 is made up of 15 amino acids. DNA of the CDR3: TGTGCCAGCAGTTTAAAGGGGGCTAGCGGGGATACGCAGTATTTT. Translated, it gives CASSLKGASGDTQYF.